Listed here are 14 T cell receptor beta chains from one sample, sequenced in a study of control samples from healthy donors and cancer patients. Sequenced by immunoSEQ multiplex PCR; TCRdb stores in-frame clones only, minus some. This sample has 180,000 or so clones, with around 91% found just once. Material: blood. These receptor sequences come from a woman younger than 45 in good health.

This clone appeared a single time. The CDR3 spells CASRRTGRDTEAFF. The CDR3 DNA reads TGTGCCAGCAGACGGACAGGGAGGGACACTGAAGCTTTCTTT. V and J are TRBV7-9 and TRBJ1-1; 8 positions match TRBD1. Per the germline V gene, CDR1 is SEHNR and CDR2 is FQNEAQ (reference sequence). This CDR3 is built from 14 residues. Germline trimming cut 6 bases from V and 3 bases from J; bases unmatched to any gene: 6.

The chain combines TRBV12-5 with TRBJ2-1, with 14 bases matching TRBD2. The junction had 12 bases not matched to a gene; V was cut back by 7 bases and J by 7 bases. The CDR3 is 17 amino acids. CDR1 is LGHNT, CDR2 FRNRAP, per germline. CDR3 in amino acids: CASASGTSGGRRNEQFF. Here the CDR3 DNA reads TGTGCTAGTGCCTCCGGGACTAGCGGGGGCCGAAGGAATGAGCAGTTCTTC. The full variable domain, completed using reference TRBV12-5 and TRBJ2-1, is DARVTQTPRHKVTEMGQEVTMRCQPILGHNTVFWYRQTMMQGLELLAYFRNRAPLDDSGMPKDRFSAEMPDATLATLKIQPSEPRDSAVYFCASASGTSGGRRNEQFFGPGTRLTVL.

Notes on this clone: This sample includes further DNA sequences coding for the same CDR3. The J gene is TRBJ1-3, the V gene TRBV27; a weak D match, TRBD1 (5 bases). Germline V gives CDR1 MNHEY, CDR2 SMNVEV (reference sequence). This CDR3 is 14 amino acids long. Trimming pared 3 bases from V and 4 bases from J, leaving 10 bases between. The CDR3 protein is CASSLGGVGNTIYF. The CDR3 DNA reads as TGTGCCAGCAGTTTGGGGGGGGTCGGAAACACCATATATTTT.

The gene calls are TRBV10-3 and TRBJ2-7; possibly TRBD1 for D (5 bases). The germline V gene encodes CDR1 ENHRY and CDR2 SYGVKD. The CDR3 is 13 residues long. V was cut by 2 bases and J by 3 bases, with 8 bases left in between. CDR3 nucleotide sequence: TGTGCCATCAGTGAGGGACAACTCTACGAGCAGTACTTC. This gives the protein CAISEGQLYEQYF.

The chain combines TRBV5-5 with TRBJ2-2; D may be TRBD1 (5 bases). Germline V gene data show CDR1 as SGHKS and CDR2 as YYEKEE (reference sequence). CDR3 length: 15 residues. V was trimmed by 3 bases and J by 0 bases, leaving 9 bases between them. CDR3 DNA sequence: TGTGCCAGCAGCTGGACACTCGCGAACACCGGGGAGCTGTTTTTT. Translating it yields CASSWTLANTGELFF. Complete variable domain (other parts from reference TRBV5-5 and TRBJ2-2): DAGVTQSPTHLIKTRGQQVTLRCSPISGHKSVSWYQQVLGQGPQFIFQYYEKEERGRGNFPDRFSARQFPNYSSELNVNALLLGDSALYLCASSWTLANTGELFFGEGSRLTVL.

CDR3 region: CASSKQSETQYF. CDR3 bases: TGTGCCAGCAGCAAGCAAAGCGAGACCCAGTACTTC. The J gene is TRBJ2-5, the V gene TRBV3-1 (or the pseudogene TRBV3-2); D not certain. The ends were cut back, 5 bases at V and 5 bases at J, with 9 bases in the middle. CDR3 length equals 12 residues. CDR1 is LGHDT, CDR2 YNNKEL, per germline (reference sequence).

The J gene is TRBJ2-6, the V gene TRBV7-9; TRBD1 might be the D (6 bases). V lost 6 bases and J lost 4, with 13 bases in between. CDR3 length: 15 residues. Germline CDR1 is SEHNR and CDR2 is FQNEAQ (reference sequence). CDR3 nucleotides: TGTGCCAGCAGACCTACAGGGTTCGGGGCCAACGTCCTGACTTTC. Its translation is CASRPTGFGANVLTF.

The rearrangement uses TRBV19 and TRBJ2-1; D is uncertain. Trimming took 11 bases from V and 4 from J, leaving 12 bases between them. Looked up from germline, CDR1 is LNHDA and CDR2 is SQIVND (reference sequence). This CDR3 is built from 12 residues. CDR3 protein: CASTGTYNEQFF. In DNA form, the CDR3 reads TGTGCCTCGACTGGAACTTACAATGAGCAGTTCTTC. The whole variable domain, filled in from reference TRBV19 and TRBJ2-1, reads DGGITQSPKYLFRKEGQNVTLSCEQNLNHDAMYWYRQDPGQGLRLIYYSQIVNDFQKGDIAEGYSVSREKKESFPLTVTSAQKNPTAFYLCASTGTYNEQFFGPGTRLTVL.

This clone came up a few times. V gene TRBV7-2 combines with J gene TRBJ1-6, with 9 nucleotides matching TRBD1. Germline lookup yields CDR1 SGHTA and CDR2 FQGNSA. V was pared by 4 bases and J by 8 bases, with 6 bases of the junction left unmatched. The CDR3 totals 15 residues. CDR3 bases: TGTGCCAGCAGCTACGACAGGGGGGTTGATTCACCCCTCCACTTT. Residues: CASSYDRGVDSPLHF.

The chain employs TRBV5-1 and TRBJ1-4, with D unresolved. The CDR3 has 15 residues. Germline CDR1 reads SGHRS; CDR2 reads YFSETQ. Trimming left V 0 bases short and J 3 bases short, with 9 bases between. The CDR3 loop is CASSLGVGANEKLFF. Here the CDR3 DNA reads TGCGCCAGCAGCTTGGGGGTAGGAGCTAATGAAAAACTGTTTTTT.

V gene TRBV6-2 or TRBV6-3 combines with J gene TRBJ2-3, with TRBD2 matching 7 bases. Trimming at V came to 4 bases and at J to 1 base, leaving 14 bases not matched to a gene. The CDR3 runs 18 residues. Germline assignment: CDR1 MNHEY and CDR2 SVGEGT. The CDR3 protein is CASSFSASGDFRTDTQYF. For the CDR3, the DNA is TGTGCCAGCAGTTTCTCGGCTAGCGGAGACTTCCGCACAGATACGCAGTATTTT.

The chain is built from TRBV7-3 and TRBJ2-7, with D possibly being TRBD1 or TRBD2 (6 bases each). The CDR3 length is 17 residues. Trimming took 1 base from V and 0 from J, leaving 16 bases between them. Germline CDR1 is SGHTA and CDR2 is FQGTGA. In DNA form, the CDR3 reads TGTGCCAGCAGCTTAATGGGGGGACACGGCCGCTCCTACGAGCAGTACTTC. Protein sequence: CASSLMGGHGRSYEQYF.

The V call is TRBV10-1, the J call TRBJ2-1; 8 nucleotides agree with TRBD2. CDR1 and CDR2 from the germline V gene are WNHNN and SYGVQD (reference sequence). This CDR3 has 17 residues. J was trimmed by 0 bases and V by 6 bases; bases with no gene match: 10. CDR3 region: CASSPIFGGASYNEQFF. CDR3 bases: TGCGCCAGCAGCCCCATCTTCGGGGGGGCCTCCTACAATGAGCAGTTCTTC.

This clone was seen a handful of times. This sequence joins TRBV6-2 or TRBV6-3 and TRBJ2-7, with D tentatively TRBD1 or TRBD2 (5 bases each). The V gene's germline CDR1 is MNHEY and CDR2 SVGEGT. V lost 6 bases and J 5 bases, leaving 14 bases between the germline ends. CDR3 length equals 13 residues. The CDR3 DNA reads TGTGCCAGCAGCCGGGACCTAGTCCACGAGCAGTACTTC. Translated: CASSRDLVHEQYF.